This record covers a single T cell receptor beta chain. Antigen unknown. Data came from immunoSEQ multiplex PCR; TCRdb stores just in-frame clones and leaves some out. The sample carries around 97,000 clones, over 85% recorded once. The sample comes from a study of graft-versus-host responses after intestinal transplantation. Study-level background: Transplants given to recipients were multivisceral, liver-intestinal, or isolated intestinal.

This CDR3 comprises 15 residues. The V gene lost 0 bases and the J gene lost 3 bases, with 12 bases spanning the gap. Per germline, CDR1 MNHNS and CDR2 SASEGT. Sequenced here: unstimulated CD8+ T cells sorted from spleen or lymph node cells, sampled before intestinal transplant. The V and J genes are TRBV6-1 and TRBJ2-7; possibly TRBD2 for D (6 bases). This clonotype was sampled from a human donor who received an intestinal transplant. This CDR3 reads CASSEARGLGYEQYF. Written as DNA, the CDR3 is TGTGCCAGCAGTGAAGCCCGGGGACTCGGCTACGAGCAGTACTTC.